This T cell receptor beta chain stems from a study of blood T cell repertoires in COVID-19. Study-wide context: The United States, Italy and Spain provided the acute and convalescent COVID-19 samples. PBMCs, B-cell-depleted T cells, or T cells provided the cDNA or gDNA that made up the material.

This clone has a handful of counts. In the study's own analysis: From reference gene primer amplification, estimates of nucleated cell counts were derived. Sequencing was performed with immunoSEQ multiplex PCR; in TCRdb, only in-frame clones are kept and a portion is missing. V and J calls and clone size come straight from that table; D and trimming were deduced from the DNA. The sample lists just under 45,000 clones; about 86% were seen once. Germline V gives CDR1 SEHNR, CDR2 FQNEAQ (reference sequence). There are 15 residues in the CDR3. Trimming removed 3 bases from V and 0 bases from J, with 8 bases in between.

This TCR came from a human donor in a cohort sampled during active COVID-19. The source material was peripheral blood. The chain is built from TRBV7-9 and TRBJ1-4; D is undetermined. CDR3 in amino acids: CASSLNSPTNEKLFF. For the CDR3, the DNA is TGTGCCAGCAGCTTGAACAGCCCAACTAATGAAAAACTGTTTTTT.